This T cell receptor beta chain was sequenced in a study of cytomegalovirus exposure and HLA in healthy donors. On the study more broadly: The roughly 120 validation repertoires were reported in a later analysis to have been generated on the same platform as the roughly 720 first-cohort repertoires. Overall study results and limits: The majority of TCR sequences were rare, yet some public TCRs appeared in many donors. Cytomegalovirus association was assigned to about 150 TCR beta chains.

Comments on this clone: Antigen specificity is unknown.

With 1 base removed from V and 8 bases from J, the gap between germline ends came to 17 bases. This CDR3 is 16 amino acids long. Germline-derived CDR1 and CDR2 are KGHSH and LQKENI. Data came from immunoSEQ multiplex PCR; TCRdb stores just in-frame clones and leaves some out. The table has around 150,000 clones, 91% seen once. This receptor was taken from a man aged 18-30 years in good health and CMV-seronegative. Sequenced sample: PBMCs. The chain uses TRBV18 and TRBJ1-4; no clear D. The CDR3 DNA reads as TGTGCCAGCTCACCACGATTTTCGACATCTGGGGAAAAACTGTTTTTT. This sequence encodes CASSPRFSTSGEKLFF.